This is a list of T cell receptor beta chains from one sample in a study of blood T cell repertoires in COVID-19. Produced via immunoSEQ multiplex PCR; TCRdb's table is partial and in-frame only. Of more than 200,000 clones in the sample, about 84% are singletons; the top ten hold about 7.4%. The material sequenced was peripheral blood. These receptors all stem from an elderly woman with acute or convalescent COVID-19. CDR3s include the opening cysteine and the closing phenylalanine or tryptophan. Fields, in order: D gene, V gene, clone size, J gene, CDR3 protein, CDR3 DNA. The D gene is left open where the match is weak. Not all rows give a size; the values are once, few, many and, for expanded clones, a class.

>.|TRBV28|.|TRBJ1-2
CASRPHREGYTF
TGTGCCAGCAGACCCCACAGGGAGGGCTACACCTTC
>TRBD1|TRBV19|once|TRBJ1-1
CASSYPGTENTEAFF
TGTGCCAGTAGTTATCCCGGGACAGAAAACACTGAAGCTTTCTTT
>.|TRBV5-5|.|TRBJ1-5
CASGPYGGVGQPQHF
TGTGCCAGCGGCCCTTATGGGGGGGTAGGTCAGCCCCAGCATTTT
>TRBD2|TRBV7-2|.|TRBJ2-5
CASSLVAGGQETQYF
TGTGCCAGCAGCTTAGTTGCGGGGGGACAAGAGACCCAGTACTTC
>.|TRBV24-1|.|TRBJ2-3
CATSDPTGADTQYF
TGTGCCACCAGTGATCCGACAGGAGCGGATACGCAGTATTTT
>.|TRBV19|.|TRBJ1-1
CASKWESMNTEAFF
TGTGCCAGTAAATGGGAGAGCATGAACACTGAAGCTTTCTTT
>TRBD1|TRBV18|.|TRBJ1-3
CASSPQGAPGNTIYF
TGTGCCAGCTCACCACAGGGGGCGCCTGGAAACACCATATATTTT
>.|TRBV2|.|TRBJ1-1
CASSVQNTEAFF
TGTGCCAGCAGCGTACAGAACACTGAAGCTTTCTTT
>TRBD1|TRBV4-1|.|TRBJ1-2
CASSQGQGAAGYTF
TGCGCCAGCAGCCAAGGACAGGGGGCGGCGGGCTACACCTTC
>TRBD1|TRBV19|.|TRBJ1-2
CASIQPGQPYGYTF
TGTGCCAGTATTCAGCCGGGACAGCCTTATGGCTACACCTTC
>.|TRBV7-8|.|TRBJ2-2
CASSHLAVGNTGELFF
TGTGCCAGCAGCCACTTAGCTGTGGGGAACACCGGGGAGCTGTTTTTT
>.|TRBV12-2|.|TRBJ1-2
CASRLEVGKCGRGLLYGYTF
TGTGCAAGTCGCTTAGAGGTGGGGAAATGCGGCAGGGGGCTTTTATATGGCTACACCTTC
>.|TRBV7-2|.|TRBJ1-1
CASSLRRNTEAFF
TGTGCCAGCAGCTTACGTCGGAACACTGAAGCTTTCTTT
>.|TRBV7-9|.|TRBJ1-1
CASSLEGVPNTEAFF
TGTGCCAGCAGCTTAGAGGGGGTGCCGAACACTGAAGCTTTCTTT
>.|TRBV6-1|.|TRBJ1-3
CASSEVRAGTGNTIYF
TGTGCCAGCAGTGAAGTAAGGGCGGGGACTGGAAACACCATATATTTT
>TRBD1|TRBV3-1/TRBV3-2|.|TRBJ1-4
CASSQEAYRGYEKLFF
TGTGCCAGCAGCCAAGAAGCTTACAGGGGATATGAAAAACTGTTTTTT
>.|TRBV19|.|TRBJ1-3
CASNPQGAGNTIYF
TGTGCCAGTAACCCACAGGGTGCTGGAAACACCATATATTTT
>TRBD1|TRBV4-1|.|TRBJ1-1
CASSQDPTGRNTEAFF
TGCGCCAGCAGCCAAGACCCGACAGGGAGGAACACTGAAGCTTTCTTT
>TRBD1|TRBV19|.|TRBJ1-5
CASSGTGGAGPPYSNQPQHF
TGTGCCAGTAGTGGGACAGGGGGCGCGGGTCCCCCATATAGCAATCAGCCCCAGCATTTT
>TRBD1|TRBV5-1|.|TRBJ1-1
CASSLTTGGTRNTEAFF
TGCGCCAGCAGCCTGACGACAGGGGGCACAAGAAACACTGAAGCTTTCTTT
>TRBD1|TRBV6-5|.|TRBJ1-2
CATQQGDYGYTF
TGTGCCACCCAACAGGGGGACTATGGCTACACCTTC
>TRBD2|TRBV18|.|TRBJ2-7
CASSPGLAGYEQYF
TGTGCCAGCTCTCCCGGACTAGCGGGATATGAGCAGTACTTC
>.|TRBV6-5|.|TRBJ1-1
CASIEGGLETEAFF
TGTGCCAGCATCGAGGGGGGGCTCGAGACTGAAGCTTTCTTT
>TRBD2|TRBV7-3|once|TRBJ2-3
CASSLTGLAGGTDTQYF
TGTGCCAGCAGCTTAACGGGACTAGCGGGAGGCACAGATACGCAGTATTTT
>.|TRBV3-1/TRBV3-2|once|TRBJ1-2
CASSQIGEDYGYTF
TGTGCCAGCAGCCAAATCGGGGAGGACTATGGCTACACCTTC
>TRBD2|TRBV23-1|.|TRBJ2-1
CASSPSGRSSYNEQFF
TGCGCCAGCAGTCCTAGCGGAAGGAGCTCCTACAATGAGCAGTTCTTC
>.|TRBV6-1|.|TRBJ2-1
CASSEAGTFSYNEQFF
TGTGCCAGCAGTGAAGCCGGGACTTTCTCCTACAATGAGCAGTTCTTC
>.|TRBV14|once|TRBJ1-5
CASSQGLERPQHF
TGTGCCAGCAGCCAAGGGTTAGAACGGCCCCAGCATTTT
>.|TRBV7-9|.|TRBJ1-1
CASSLAPTGEAFF
TGTGCCAGCAGCTTAGCGCCGACAGGTGAAGCTTTCTTT
>.|TRBV27|.|TRBJ1-5
CASGQSNQPQHF
TGTGCCAGCGGGCAGAGCAATCAGCCCCAGCATTTT
>.|TRBV6-4|.|TRBJ2-5
CATARVPQETQYF
TGTGCCACCGCTCGGGTACCCCAAGAGACCCAGTACTTC
>.|TRBV7-2|.|TRBJ2-5
CASSSAQGRYQETQYF
TGTGCCAGCAGCTCCGCCCAGGGAAGATACCAAGAGACCCAGTACTTC
>.|TRBV20-1|.|TRBJ1-3
CSASISDTIYF
TGCAGTGCTAGTATATCGGACACCATATATTTT
>.|TRBV19|.|TRBJ1-2
CASSTVGLEDGYTF
TGTGCCAGTAGTACAGTGGGACTTGAGGATGGCTACACCTTC
>.|TRBV12-1|once|TRBJ2-7
CASSFGLVSQVSYEQYF
TGTGCCAGCAGCTTTGGGCTGGTATCCCAGGTCTCCTACGAGCAGTACTTC